This entry concerns a single T cell receptor beta chain. Antigen unknown. Germline V gives CDR1 SNHLY, CDR2 FYNNEI. The V end was cut by 8 bases, the J end by 5 bases, with 21 bases between. The CDR3 is 15 residues long. This sample is part of a study of shared clonotypes between healthy human individuals. Findings and caveats of the study: Sequencing depth was expected to influence donor clonotype sharing. Rarefaction curves obtained for sorted subsets showed sequencing incomplete despite large depth.

Per the original data handling: ImmunoSEQ sequences covered only the junction and lacked quality scores; filtering therefore differed. Method: immunoSEQ multiplex PCR; TCRdb's copy keeps in-frame clones and lacks some. V and J calls and clone size come straight from that table; D and trimming were deduced from the DNA. Among hundreds of thousands of clones listed, around 72% were seen once. The V call is TRBV2, the J call TRBJ2-5, with D possibly matching TRBD2 (5 bases). The sequence was collected from a woman in her 30s in good health. Sequenced sample: memory CD4+ T cells sorted from blood. Regarding subset: CD45RA-negative fraction. This CDR3 reads CASDLIRGLGETQYF. In DNA form, the CDR3 reads TGTGCCAGCGACCTCATAAGAGGGCTCGGGGAGACCCAGTACTTC.